The next 25 T cell receptor beta chains were all read from a single sample in a study of OX40 agonist ivuxolimab in advanced cancers. Library creation used the immunoSEQ multiplex PCR assay. Entries here come from immuneACCESS through TCRdb and include only in-frame sequences with V and J called. Some clones fail to appear in such tables; in the studies checked, an unresolved V gene covers under half of the shortfall, and the cause of the remainder is unknown. The sample data list about 20,000 clones, and around 78% of these were observed just once. The ten largest clones represent 14% to 15% of the sample. Sequenced here: CD4+ or CD8+ T cells sorted from blood, sampled in a trial of the OX40 agonist ivuxolimab. The origin of the receptors is an adult with an advanced solid tumor such as melanoma, head and neck, liver or kidney cancer.

This clone came up a few times. The chain recombines TRBV6-5 with TRBJ2-5; D remains unclear. From germline, CDR1 is MNHEY and CDR2 SVGAGI. The V gene lost 0 bases and the J gene lost 5 bases, with 13 bases spanning the gap. The CDR3 covers 15 residues. The CDR3, as DNA: TGTGCCAGCAGTTACTCGATTGGAGCCCTGGAGACCCAGTACTTC. Its translation: CASSYSIGALETQYF.

The chain combines TRBV19 with TRBJ2-6; D is unresolved. Germline V gives CDR1 LNHDA, CDR2 SQIVND (reference sequence). V dropped 3 bases and J dropped 4 bases, with 13 bases sitting between them. The CDR3 runs to 16 residues. This CDR3 reads CASSMHGTKGANVLTF. CDR3 nucleotides: TGTGCCAGTAGTATGCATGGCACAAAAGGGGCCAACGTCCTGACTTTC. The full variable domain, completed using reference TRBV19 and TRBJ2-6, is DGGITQSPKYLFRKEGQNVTLSCEQNLNHDAMYWYRQDPGQGLRLIYYSQIVNDFQKGDIAEGYSVSREKKESFPLTVTSAQKNPTAFYLCASSMHGTKGANVLTFGAGSRLTVL.

The V call is TRBV11-2, the J call TRBJ2-3; D is unresolved. The ends were cut back, 5 bases at V and 4 bases at J, with 7 bases in the middle. The CDR3 loop spans 12 amino acids. Germline V gene lookup returns CDR1 SGHAT and CDR2 FQNNGV. The CDR3 sequence is CASSPLSDTQYF. The CDR3 DNA reads TGTGCCAGCAGCCCACTATCAGATACGCAGTATTTT. The full variable domain, with the rest looked up from reference TRBV11-2 and TRBJ2-3, is EAGVAQSPRYKIIEKRQSVAFWCNPISGHATLYWYQQILGQGPKLLIQFQNNGVVDDSQLPKDRFSAERLKGVDSTLKIQPAKLEDSAVYLCASSPLSDTQYFGPGTRLTVL.

This clone is classed as large (0.1 to 1%). This chain links TRBV28 with TRBJ2-7; 7 nucleotides match TRBD1. This CDR3 comprises 15 residues. Germline CDR1 and CDR2: MDHEN and SYDVKM. The V gene end was trimmed by 6 bases and the J gene end by 0 bases; junction bases not matched to a gene: 8. CDR3 DNA: TGTGCCAGCAGACACGACAGGGCCAGCTCCTACGAGCAGTACTTC. Amino acids: CASRHDRASSYEQYF.

In this sample, this clone turned up a few times. The chain carries TRBV6-6 and TRBJ1-1; D ambiguous. The V gene lost 5 bases and the J gene lost 4 bases, with 5 bases spanning the gap. This CDR3 is built from 11 residues. Germline-derived CDR1 and CDR2 are MNHNY and SVGAGI (reference sequence). CDR3 sequence (DNA): TGTGCCAGCAGTAAGACCACTGAAGCTTTCTTT. Its protein is CASSKTTEAFF.

This clone was counted only a few times. In DNA form, the CDR3 reads TGTGCCAGCAGCCCTCTACCAGGGGAGCTGTTTTTT. This translates into CASSPLPGELFF. The chain carries TRBV7-2 and TRBJ2-2; D unclear. Germline CDR1 is SGHTA and CDR2 is FQGNSA. CDR3 length: 12 residues. The V end lost 5 bases, the J end lost 8 bases, and 9 bases lay between the germline ends.

This chain uses TRBV7-2 with TRBJ1-3; no firm D call. V gave up 7 bases and J gave up 1 base, with 14 bases separating them. The germline CDR1 and CDR2 sequences are SGHTA and FQGNSA. The CDR3 spans 15 residues. The CDR3 reads CASKPMGGSGNTIYF. The CDR3 region has the DNA TGTGCCAGCAAACCGATGGGTGGGTCTGGAAACACCATATATTTT. Combining the CDR3 with reference TRBV7-2 and TRBJ1-3 gives the whole variable domain GAGVSQSPSNKVTEKGKDVELRCDPISGHTALYWYRQSLGQGLEFLIYFQGNSAPDKSGLPSDRFSAERTGGSVSTLTIQRTQQEDSAVYLCASKPMGGSGNTIYFGEGSWLTVV.

This clone is termed medium-sized. This chain connects TRBV11-2 to TRBJ2-5; no reliable D call. This CDR3 spans 15 amino acids. Trimming removed 5 bases from V and 4 bases from J, with 17 bases in between. The germline gives CDR1 SGHAT, CDR2 FQNNGV. CDR3 nucleotides: TGTGCCAGCAGCGAATCCCGGCTGGCCCCAGAGACCCAGTACTTC. Amino acid sequence: CASSESRLAPETQYF.

The genes are TRBV15 and TRBJ2-1; the match to TRBD2 covers 10 bases. CDR3 size: 17 residues. The germline V gene encodes CDR1 LNHNV and CDR2 YYDKDF (reference sequence). Trimming cost V 0 bases and J 5 bases; bases outside gene matches: 7. CDR3 in DNA: TGTGCCACCAGCAGAGATGAAGGGACTAGCGCTCACAATGAGCAGTTCTTC. Protein: CATSRDEGTSAHNEQFF.

The rearrangement joins TRBV5-4 to TRBJ2-7; D gene uncertain. Looked up from germline, CDR1 is SGHNT and CDR2 is YYREEE (reference sequence). Trimming left V 4 bases short and J 7 bases short, with 9 bases between. The CDR3 sequence is 11 residues long. The CDR3 is CASSLSREQYF. As DNA, the CDR3 is TGTGCCAGCAGCCTTAGTCGGGAGCAGTACTTC. The variable domain in full, with the rest retrieved from reference TRBV5-4 and TRBJ2-7, is ETGVTQSPTHLIKTRGQQVTLRCSSQSGHNTVSWYQQALGQGPQFIFQYYREEENGRGNFPPRFSGLQFPNYSSELNVNALELDDSALYLCASSLSREQYFGPGTRLTVT.

V is TRBV2 and J is TRBJ2-5; 8 nucleotides line up with TRBD1. The J call may be in error: the DNA end matches TRBJ2-7 better. This CDR3 has 15 residues. Germline CDR1 and CDR2: SNHLY and FYNNEI. The CDR3 sequence: CASHDRGRAAYEQYF. CDR3 nucleotides: TGTGCCAGCCACGACAGGGGCCGAGCAGCCTACGAGCAGTACTTC.

This clone was found a few times. This chain joins TRBV5-1 and TRBJ1-4; D perhaps matches TRBD1 (5 bases). The V gene lost 3 bases and the J gene lost 6 bases, with 12 bases spanning the gap. The CDR3 totals 14 residues. In germline, CDR1 is SGHRS, CDR2 YFSETQ. This chain's CDR3 is CASSSGTPYEKLFF. CDR3 bases: TGCGCCAGCAGCTCCGGGACTCCCTATGAAAAACTGTTTTTT.

The chain combines TRBV4-3 with TRBJ1-4, with TRBD1 matching over 8 bases. Germline trimming cut 4 bases from V and 3 bases from J; bases unmatched to any gene: 1. The germline V gene has CDR1 LGHNA and CDR2 YSLEER. This CDR3 is built from 14 residues. In DNA, the CDR3 is TGCGCCAGCAGCCTACAGGGGGCTAATGAAAAACTGTTTTTT. As protein: CASSLQGANEKLFF.

V usage is TRBV5-1 and J usage is TRBJ2-3; perhaps TRBD2 as D (5 bases). V was shortened by 5 bases and J by 3 bases, with 10 bases between the two germline ends. The CDR3 contains 13 residues. CDR1 and CDR2 from the germline V gene are SGHRS and YFSETQ. CDR3 in amino acids: CASRPDSTDTQYF. In nucleotides, the CDR3 is TGCGCCAGCAGGCCGGACTCAACAGATACGCAGTATTTT.

For the CDR3, the DNA is TGCGCCAGCAGTGAGTCGACCGGGAGCGGCTACGAGCAGTACTTC. Its protein product is CASSESTGSGYEQYF. This chain links TRBV10-1 with TRBJ2-7; maybe TRBD2 (6 bases). The CDR3 is 15 residues long. Trimming stripped 0 bases from V and 3 bases from J, with 12 bases between. Germline V gene lookup returns CDR1 WNHNN and CDR2 SYGVQD (reference sequence).

This chain connects TRBV21-1 to TRBJ2-7; TRBD2 is the table's D call, not checked against the DNA. TRBV21-1 is given as a pseudogene. This CDR3 comprises 15 residues. The DNA of the CDR3 is TGTGCCAGCAACCTCTCCGGGAGAGGGAACTACGAGCAGTACTTC. Amino acids: CASNLSGRGNYEQYF.

This clone has only one observation. The DNA for the CDR3 is TGTGCCAGTAGAACTAGCTGGGGGCCAGATACGCAGTATTTT. Its translation is CASRTSWGPDTQYF. The chain employs TRBV19 and TRBJ2-3; TRBD1 or TRBD2 may be the D gene (6 bases each). The length of the CDR3 is 14 residues. Germline assignment: CDR1 LNHDA and CDR2 SQIVND (reference sequence). V was shortened by 6 bases and J by 4 bases, with 14 bases between the two germline ends. The complete variable domain, with remaining parts taken from reference TRBV19 and TRBJ2-3, reads DGGITQSPKYLFRKEGQNVTLSCEQNLNHDAMYWYRQDPGQGLRLIYYSQIVNDFQKGDIAEGYSVSREKKESFPLTVTSAQKNPTAFYLCASRTSWGPDTQYFGPGTRLTVL.

The rearrangement links TRBV2 to TRBJ2-6; TRBD1 is a possible D gene (6 bases). Trimming stripped 4 bases from V and 1 base from J, with 20 bases between. Germline V CDR1 and CDR2: SNHLY, FYNNEI. The CDR3 has 19 residues. The CDR3 sequence: CASSGLGGATMSGANVLTF. DNA of the CDR3: TGTGCCAGCAGTGGTCTTGGGGGCGCGACCATGTCTGGGGCCAACGTCCTGACTTTC.

J is TRBJ2-5 and V is TRBV5-5; 8 bases fit TRBD1. V shed 2 bases and J 5 bases; nucleotides not matched to a gene: 8. Germline CDR1 SGHKS, CDR2 YYEKEE (reference sequence). The CDR3 sequence is 15 residues long. CDR3 amino acids: CASSFGQGFMETQYF. In DNA, the CDR3 is TGTGCCAGCAGCTTCGGACAGGGATTCATGGAGACCCAGTACTTC. Using reference TRBV5-5 and TRBJ2-5 for the parts outside the CDR3, the full variable domain is DAGVTQSPTHLIKTRGQQVTLRCSPISGHKSVSWYQQVLGQGPQFIFQYYEKEERGRGNFPDRFSARQFPNYSSELNVNALLLGDSALYLCASSFGQGFMETQYFGPGTRLLVL.

The chain uses TRBV5-1 and TRBJ2-3, with 8 bases matching TRBD2. J gave up 3 bases and V 4 bases, and 10 bases lay outside the gene matches. Germline V lookup: CDR1 SGHRS, CDR2 YFSETQ. This CDR3 is 16 amino acids long. The CDR3 loop reads CASSPLRSGRTDTQYF. Here the CDR3 DNA reads TGCGCCAGCAGCCCACTACGGAGCGGGAGAACAGATACGCAGTATTTT.

This clone was picked up one time. The chain couples TRBV30 to TRBJ1-1; 10 nucleotides match TRBD1. V lost 3 bases, J lost 6 bases, and 7 bases stayed unmatched. The CDR3 is 14 amino acids. Germline V CDR1 and CDR2: GTSNPN, SVGIG (reference sequence). CDR3 coding DNA: TGTGCCTGGAGAGTCCCGACAGGGGGCTCTGAAGCTTTCTTT. Its protein product is CAWRVPTGGSEAFF.

This clone appeared a few times. This rearrangement joins TRBV25-1 to TRBJ1-5, with D perhaps TRBD1 (5 bases). Germline-derived CDR1 and CDR2 are MGHDK and SYGVNS. The CDR3 contains 14 residues. V was shortened by 6 bases and J by 4 bases, with 13 bases between the two germline ends. The CDR3 DNA follows: TGTGCCAGCAGGGCCTGGGGGGGGAATCAGCCCCAGCATTTT. Protein: CASRAWGGNQPQHF.

This clone was counted only a few times. The CDR3 loop is CGSKDGRPNTEAFF. CDR3 nucleotides: TGTGGTTCCAAAGATGGGCGGCCCAACACTGAAGCTTTCTTT. The chain uses TRBV6-5 and TRBJ1-1; unclear D gene. The CDR3 sequence is 14 residues long. Looked up from germline, CDR1 is MNHEY and CDR2 is SVGAGI.

V usage is TRBV7-2 and J usage is TRBJ2-3; unclear D gene. Trimming left V 5 bases short and J 0 bases short, with 12 bases between. There are 15 residues in the CDR3. Germline V gives CDR1 SGHTA, CDR2 FQGNSA. In nucleotides, the CDR3 is TGTGCCAGCAGCCTCTTCTCGGCTAGCACAGATACGCAGTATTTT. Its protein product is CASSLFSASTDTQYF.

This clone was found once. The chain employs TRBV7-2 and TRBJ2-5; TRBD2 agrees at 7 bases. The trim removed 4 bases at V and 5 bases at J, leaving 16 bases unmatched. The germline CDR1 and CDR2 sequences are SGHTA and FQGNSA. CDR3 length equals 17 residues. As DNA, the CDR3 is TGTGCCAGCAGCTCCCGGATAGCGGGCCAAGGGTGGGAGACCCAGTACTTC. Its translation is CASSSRIAGQGWETQYF.